This T cell receptor beta chain derives from a study of T cell responses to AZD1222 COVID-19 vaccine. The study, taken as a whole, reports: The study identified only six AZD1222 recipients as seropositive at baseline. As reported, nearly half of all spike-specific TCRs target variant regions that are unmutated. Sampled repertoires all dated from after the peak T cell response.

Clones were sequenced by immunoSEQ multiplex PCR, and TCRdb holds only the in-frame ones, with some missing. The table lists approximately 150,000 clones, approximately 90% of them singletons. As to this clone: Its specificity is unknown.

V was pared by 3 bases and J by 4 bases, with 8 bases between. Germline V CDR1 and CDR2: SGHRS, YFSETQ. The CDR3 totals 13 residues. Recipients boosted at about 4 weeks or about 12 weeks are pooled. The receptor was derived from an adult who received the AZD1222 COVID-19 vaccine. The material sequenced was peripheral blood, taken 28 days after the second AZD1222 dose. The V and J genes are TRBV5-1 and TRBJ1-5, with unresolved D. CDR3 in DNA: TGCGCCAGCAGCTCTACGGGTAATCAGCCCCAGCATTTT. Translating gives CASSSTGNQPQHF.